The entry that follows covers one T cell receptor (beta chain) sequence. What it recognizes is unknown. The CDR3 runs 17 residues. V dropped 4 bases and J dropped 5; count of bases not matched to a gene: 13. Germline CDR1 reads MGHRA; CDR2 reads YSYEKL. Time point specified: week 47, end of study. All doses held 300 ug of mutant IDH1 20-mer peptide, with topical imiquimod. The data originate from a study of a mutant IDH1 vaccine in newly diagnosed glioma. Turning to the study itself: Radiotherapy alone preceded vaccination by 4-6 weeks; alternatively, vaccination started with temozolomide cycles. Week 47 marked visit V13, whereas week 35 marked visit V12. Treated patients, 62.5% male and around 38% female, averaged around 40 years of age. Study-wide findings and caveats: Pseudoprogression seemed unrelated to changes in top peripheral T cell clonotypes.

TCRdb's table, derived via immunoSEQ multiplex PCR, lists solely in-frame clones and lacks some. The data contain some 31,000 clones, approximately 84% of them singletons. Sequencing used PBMCs, obtained from a glioma patient whose treatment included an IDH1 peptide vaccine. The receptor was derived from a man under 40 with glioma. This chain joins TRBV4-1 and TRBJ1-4, with 7 bases identical to TRBD1. The CDR3 sequence: CASSLSNRQGLNEKLFF. The CDR3 DNA sequence: TGCGCCAGCAGCCTGAGTAATAGACAGGGACTCAATGAAAAACTGTTTTTT.